This T cell receptor (beta chain) was retrieved from a study of T cells in women clearing cervical HPV infection. Note on this clone: The antigen remains unidentified. Sequencing ends 3 residues short of the CDR3 end; the germline J gene provides the rest.

All participants had a single incident cervical HPV16 infection, and prevalent HPV16 infections were excluded. V lost 4 bases, J lost 4 bases, and 9 bases stayed unmatched. The germline V gene encodes CDR1 SGDLS and CDR2 YYNGEE. CDR3 length: 16 residues. Study conclusions and caveats: Combining TCR richness with V gene abundances gave around 0.83 AUC.

Repertoires were generated with immunoSEQ multiplex PCR, while TCRdb's copy carries only in-frame clones and drops some. The sample table includes about 40,000 clones. This TCR was recovered from a woman aged 18 to 75 with a cervical HPV16 infection that either progressed to CIN3+ or cleared (not recorded which). The chain couples TRBV9 to TRBJ2-5; TRBD2 matches at 11 bases. Sequenced sample: blood buffy coat. Partial CDR3 DNA: TGTGCCAGCAGCCCACCTAGCGGGGGGCTGGGAGAGACC. Its protein is CASSPPSGGLGET. The CDR3 reads in full as CASSPPSGGLGETQYF.